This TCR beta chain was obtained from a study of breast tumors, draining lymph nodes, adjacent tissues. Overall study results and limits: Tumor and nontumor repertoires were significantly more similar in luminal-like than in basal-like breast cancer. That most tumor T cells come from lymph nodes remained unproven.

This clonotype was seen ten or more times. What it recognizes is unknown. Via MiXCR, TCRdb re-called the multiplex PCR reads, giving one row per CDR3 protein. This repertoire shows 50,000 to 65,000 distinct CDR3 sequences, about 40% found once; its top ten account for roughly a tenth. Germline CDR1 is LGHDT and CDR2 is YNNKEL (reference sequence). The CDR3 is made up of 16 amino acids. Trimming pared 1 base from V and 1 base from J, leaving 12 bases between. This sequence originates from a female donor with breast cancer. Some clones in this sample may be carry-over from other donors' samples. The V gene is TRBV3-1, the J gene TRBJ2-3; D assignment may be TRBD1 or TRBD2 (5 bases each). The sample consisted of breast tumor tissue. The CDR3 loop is CASSQARDPGTDTQYF. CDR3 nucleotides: TGTGCCAGCAGCCAAGCCCGGGACCCAGGCACAGATACGCAGTATTTT.